The rows below give T cell receptor beta chains drawn from one sample of a study of blood T cell repertoires in COVID-19. Sequenced by immunoSEQ multiplex PCR; TCRdb stores in-frame clones only, minus some. The sample lists approximately 450,000 clones, 75% to 90% occurring once. Sequencing input: PBMCs or T cells enriched from blood (not recorded which). These receptors were taken from a man younger than 45 who had recovered from COVID-19. Each CDR3 is given with its conserved first and last residue. A D gene is named only where the DNA matches it firmly. Some rows have no size entry. The others give once, few or many, or a class for an expanded clone.

j_call	d_call	clone_size	v_call	cdr3_nt	cdr3_aa
TRBJ2-3	NA	NA	TRBV19	TGTGCCAGTAGCCCAGGGGCCCGGGATACGCAGTATTTT	CASSPGARDTQYF
TRBJ2-3	TRBD2	NA	TRBV7-9	TGTGCCAGCAGCTTAGGGACTAGCGGGAGCGCTGGCACAGATACGCAGTATTTT	CASSLGTSGSAGTDTQYF
TRBJ1-2	NA	NA	TRBV29-1	TGCAGCGCCACGGACAGTGGCTACACCTTC	CSATDSGYTF
TRBJ2-5	TRBD2	NA	TRBV5-4	TGTGCCAGCAGCCAAGCTCCGGGAGGAGAGACCCAGTACTTC	CASSQAPGGETQYF
TRBJ2-3	NA	NA	TRBV19	TGTGCCAGTAGTATAGCGAGGGGGTCCCACACAGATACGCAGTATTTT	CASSIARGSHTDTQYF
TRBJ2-4	NA	NA	TRBV19	TGTGCCAGTAGTATGACGGCAGGGTCAGCCAAAAACATTCAGTACTTC	CASSMTAGSAKNIQYF
TRBJ2-3	TRBD1	NA	TRBV6-4	TGTGCCAGCAGTGAGGACAGGGGGACGCAGTATTTT	CASSEDRGTQYF
TRBJ2-3	TRBD1	NA	TRBV24-1	TGTGCCACCAGTGATCTCGGACAGGGGGCCTCAGATACGCAGTATTTT	CATSDLGQGASDTQYF
TRBJ2-5	NA	NA	TRBV5-1	TGCGCCAGCAGCTTTAACGAGGGCTTCCAAGAGACCCAGTACTTC	CASSFNEGFQETQYF
TRBJ1-2	TRBD1	NA	TRBV18	TGTGCCAGCTCACTGCGGACAGGTTCCTATGGCTACACCTTC	CASSLRTGSYGYTF
TRBJ2-1	TRBD2	NA	TRBV27	TGTGCCAGCAAGTTGATGTTCGGGACTAGCGGAGACAATGAGCAGTTCTTC	CASKLMFGTSGDNEQFF
TRBJ1-1	NA	NA	TRBV5-4	TGTGCCAGCAGCTTCGGGGTCACTGAAGCTTTCTTT	CASSFGVTEAFF
TRBJ1-3	NA	NA	TRBV11-3	TGTGCCAGCAGCCTGGACAGCTCTGGAAACACCATATATTTT	CASSLDSSGNTIYF
TRBJ2-1	NA	NA	TRBV12-5	TGTGCTAGTGGTTTGGTCTTCCTAGGGGGTGAGCAGTTCTTC	CASGLVFLGGEQFF
TRBJ2-3	TRBD2	NA	TRBV6-1	TGTGCCAGCAGTGTCCTAGCGGGAGGGGGGCCAGATACGCAGTATTTT	CASSVLAGGGPDTQYF
TRBJ2-2	NA	NA	TRBV24-1	TGTGCCACCGCAGACACGAACACCGGGGAGCTGTTTTTT	CATADTNTGELFF
TRBJ2-1	NA	NA	TRBV28	TGTGCCAGCTGCCAGGCAAGGAATGAGCAGTTCTTC	CASCQARNEQFF
TRBJ2-3	TRBD2	NA	TRBV30	TGTGCCTGGAGTGTACCCACTAGCGGAAGCACAGATACGCAGTATTTT	CAWSVPTSGSTDTQYF
TRBJ1-1	NA	NA	TRBV28	TGTGCCAGCAGTTTATACGCCAGTTTCACTGAAGCTTTCTTT	CASSLYASFTEAFF
TRBJ1-1	NA	once	TRBV18	TGTGCCAGCTCACAAAAGAGAAGGGGAACTGAAGCTTTCTTT	CASSQKRRGTEAFF
TRBJ1-5	TRBD1	NA	TRBV2	TGTGCCAGCAGCGGGACAGGGGGTGTCCTAGGGCCCCAGCATTTT	CASSGTGGVLGPQHF
TRBJ1-5	NA	NA	TRBV5-6	TGTGCCAGCAGCTATACAGGGAATCAGCCCCAGCATTTT	CASSYTGNQPQHF
TRBJ2-7	NA	once	TRBV2	TGTGCCAGCAGTGGCGGCAACTCCTACGAGCAGTACTTC	CASSGGNSYEQYF
TRBJ2-1	NA	NA	TRBV29-1	TGCAGCGTTGAAGACACTATGTCCTACAATGAGCAGTTCTTC	CSVEDTMSYNEQFF
TRBJ2-7	TRBD2	NA	TRBV9	TGTGCCAGCAGCTTGACTAGCTCTTCCTCTTTTGGGGAGCAGTACTTC	CASSLTSSSSFGEQYF
TRBJ2-2	NA	NA	TRBV10-3	TGTGCCATCAGTCCGGGAACTCCGAACACCGGGGAGCTGTTTTTT	CAISPGTPNTGELFF
TRBJ1-5	NA	NA	TRBV3-1/TRBV3-2	TGTGCCAGCAGCCAAGATAGTCAGCCCCAGCATTTT	CASSQDSQPQHF
TRBJ1-5	TRBD1	NA	TRBV9	TGTGCCAGCAGCCCAACGACAGGGAATAATCAGCCCCAGCATTTT	CASSPTTGNNQPQHF
TRBJ2-7	TRBD1	NA	TRBV13	TGTGCCAGCAGCTTACTGGGACAGGGGGCTTACGAGCAGTACTTC	CASSLLGQGAYEQYF
TRBJ2-7	TRBD2	NA	TRBV11-2	TGTGCCAGCAGCTTAGCACGGGAGGACATATACGAGCAGTACTTC	CASSLAREDIYEQYF
TRBJ1-1	TRBD1	once	TRBV29-1	TGCAGCGTTGAGGGACAGGGGCTTCCTGAAGCTTTCTTT	CSVEGQGLPEAFF
TRBJ2-7	NA	NA	TRBV28	TGTGCCAGCAGTTTGGGCAGGGGGGTCGGCTACGAGCAGTACTTC	CASSLGRGVGYEQYF
TRBJ1-2	NA	NA	TRBV7-9	TGTGCCAGCAGCCCTCGACGGACAGATTCTAACTATGACTACACCTTC	CASSPRRTDSNYDYTF
TRBJ2-2	TRBD1	once	TRBV9	TGTGCCAGCAGCGTATTGGACAGGGATTCCGGGGAGCTGTTTTTT	CASSVLDRDSGELFF
TRBJ1-4	NA	once	TRBV19	TGTGCCAGTAGTAGCACTGATGCAACTAATGAAAAACTGTTTTTT	CASSSTDATNEKLFF
TRBJ2-7	TRBD1	NA	TRBV7-6	TGTGCCAGCAGTTTCGCAGGGGGCCTTAACGAGCAGTACTTC	CASSFAGGLNEQYF
TRBJ2-7	NA	NA	TRBV6-5	TGTGCCAGCAGTAACCGCGGGACAGTCGAGCAGTACTTC	CASSNRGTVEQYF
TRBJ1-4	NA	NA	TRBV11-2	TGTGCCAGCAGAGAGGCCGGGATCGGAAAACTGTTTTTT	CASREAGIGKLFF
TRBJ2-1	TRBD2	NA	TRBV24-1	TGTGCCACCAGTGACCGTATGACTAGCGGCTCCTACAATGAGCAGTTCTTC	CATSDRMTSGSYNEQFF
TRBJ2-2	TRBD2	NA	TRBV30	TGTGCCTGGTCCCGGGAGGCCGGGGAGCTGTTTTTT	CAWSREAGELFF
TRBJ1-6	TRBD1	NA	TRBV29-1	TGCAGCGCCCAGGGGGACTTATTTTCACCCCTCCACTTT	CSAQGDLFSPLHF
TRBJ1-2	NA	NA	TRBV4-1	TGCGCCAGCAGCCAAGACCTACTAAGGGAGGTTGTCGGCTACACCTTC	CASSQDLLREVVGYTF
TRBJ2-2	NA	NA	TRBV4-1	TGCGCCAGCAGCCAAGCGAGAACGGACACCGGGGAGCTGTTTTTT	CASSQARTDTGELFF
TRBJ2-1	TRBD2	NA	TRBV10-1	TGCGCCAGCAGTGATACGGGAGGGCCTATCTACAATGAGCAGTTCTTC	CASSDTGGPIYNEQFF
TRBJ2-3	NA	NA	TRBV7-9	TGTGCCAGCAGCGCGGGACTCTCCAAGGGGGATACGCAGTATTTT	CASSAGLSKGDTQYF
TRBJ2-7	NA	NA	TRBV7-9	TGTGCCAGCAGCCGGCAGGGGAGCGAGCAGTACTTC	CASSRQGSEQYF
TRBJ2-5	NA	NA	TRBV24-1	TGTGCCACCAGGGACTCCAATCAAGAGACCCAGTACTTC	CATRDSNQETQYF
TRBJ2-1	TRBD1	once	TRBV7-9	TGTGCCAGCAGCTTTGGGTTTTTAGGACAGGGAATCAATGAGCAGTTCTTC	CASSFGFLGQGINEQFF
TRBJ1-1	TRBD1	NA	TRBV30	TGTGCCTGGAGTCACAAGAAGGGACAGAAAATGAACACTGAAGCTTTCTTT	CAWSHKKGQKMNTEAFF